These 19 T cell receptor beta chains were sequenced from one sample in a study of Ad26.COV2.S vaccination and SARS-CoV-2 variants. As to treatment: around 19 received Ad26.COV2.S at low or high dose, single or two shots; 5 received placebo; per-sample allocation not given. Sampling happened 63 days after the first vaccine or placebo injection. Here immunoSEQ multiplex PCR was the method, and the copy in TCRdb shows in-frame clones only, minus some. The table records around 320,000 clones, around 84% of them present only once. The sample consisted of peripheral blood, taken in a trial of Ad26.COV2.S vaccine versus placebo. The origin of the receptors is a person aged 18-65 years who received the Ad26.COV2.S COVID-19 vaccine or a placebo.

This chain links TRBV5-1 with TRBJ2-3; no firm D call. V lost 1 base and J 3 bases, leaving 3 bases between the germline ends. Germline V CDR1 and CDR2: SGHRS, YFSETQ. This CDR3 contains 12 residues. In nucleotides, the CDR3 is TGCGCCAGCAGCTTGACGACAGATACGCAGTATTTT. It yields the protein CASSLTTDTQYF.

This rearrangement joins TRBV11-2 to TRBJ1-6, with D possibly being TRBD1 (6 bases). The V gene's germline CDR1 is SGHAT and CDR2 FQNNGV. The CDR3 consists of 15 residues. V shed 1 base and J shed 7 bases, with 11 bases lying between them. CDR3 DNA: TGTGCCAGCAGCTTAGGCAGGGGTGGAAATTCACCCCTCCACTTT. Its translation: CASSLGRGGNSPLHF.

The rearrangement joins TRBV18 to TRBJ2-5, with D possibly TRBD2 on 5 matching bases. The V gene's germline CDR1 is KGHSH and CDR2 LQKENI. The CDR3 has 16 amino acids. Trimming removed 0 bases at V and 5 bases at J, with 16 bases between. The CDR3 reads CASSPPGDGIRETQYF. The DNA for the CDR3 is TGTGCCAGCTCACCACCCGGAGACGGGATTAGGGAGACCCAGTACTTC.

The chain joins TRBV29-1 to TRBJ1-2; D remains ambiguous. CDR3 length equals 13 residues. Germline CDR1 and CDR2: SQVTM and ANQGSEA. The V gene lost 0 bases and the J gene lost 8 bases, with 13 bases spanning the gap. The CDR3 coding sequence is TGCAGCGTTGAAGACCTCGACTCTCGGGGCTACACCTTC. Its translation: CSVEDLDSRGYTF.

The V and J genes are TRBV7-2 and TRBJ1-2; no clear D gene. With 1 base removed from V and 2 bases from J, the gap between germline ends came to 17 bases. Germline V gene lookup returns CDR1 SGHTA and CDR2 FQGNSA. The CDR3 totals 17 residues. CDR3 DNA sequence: TGTGCCAGCAGCTTAGGCCTCTCGAATGTTGGGAACTATGGCTACACCTTC. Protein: CASSLGLSNVGNYGYTF.

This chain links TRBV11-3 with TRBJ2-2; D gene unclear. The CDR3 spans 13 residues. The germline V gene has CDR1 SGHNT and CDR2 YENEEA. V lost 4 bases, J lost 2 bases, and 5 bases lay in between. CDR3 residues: CASSSYNTGELFF. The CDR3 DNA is TGTGCCAGCAGCTCCTATAACACCGGGGAGCTGTTTTTT.

The CDR3 DNA reads TGTGCCAGCTCAAGAAGACAGGGGGAAAATCAGCCCCAGCATTTT. This translates into CASSRRQGENQPQHF. V and J are TRBV18 and TRBJ1-5; 9 bases fit TRBD1. The V segment lost 5 bases and the J segment 4 bases; nucleotides outside the gene matches: 6. Germline CDR1 and CDR2: KGHSH and LQKENI. This CDR3 region has 15 residues.

CDR3 bases: TGTGCCAGCAGCTTCTCAGCGGATGGGACAGATACGCAGTATTTT. Amino acids: CASSFSADGTDTQYF. V usage is TRBV7-2 and J usage is TRBJ2-3, with a possible D match to TRBD2 (5 bases). This CDR3 region has 15 residues. Germline CDR1 SGHTA, CDR2 FQGNSA. The V and J ends lost 3 bases and 3 bases respectively, with 13 bases between them.

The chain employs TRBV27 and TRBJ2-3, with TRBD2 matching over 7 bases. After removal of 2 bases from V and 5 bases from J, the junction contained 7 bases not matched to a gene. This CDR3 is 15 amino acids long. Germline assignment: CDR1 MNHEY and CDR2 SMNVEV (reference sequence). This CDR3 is CASSLGTTRIDTQYF. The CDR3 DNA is TGTGCCAGCAGTTTAGGGACTACCCGCATAGATACGCAGTATTTT.

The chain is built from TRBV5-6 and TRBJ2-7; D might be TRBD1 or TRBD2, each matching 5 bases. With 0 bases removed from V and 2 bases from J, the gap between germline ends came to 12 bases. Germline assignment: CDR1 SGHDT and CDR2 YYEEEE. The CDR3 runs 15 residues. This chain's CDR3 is CASSLGARDPYEQYF. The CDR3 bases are TGTGCCAGCAGCTTGGGGGCCAGGGACCCCTACGAGCAGTACTTC.

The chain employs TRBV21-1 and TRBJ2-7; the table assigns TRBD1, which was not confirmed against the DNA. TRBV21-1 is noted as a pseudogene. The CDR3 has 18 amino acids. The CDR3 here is CASSKARTVAWLPYEQYF. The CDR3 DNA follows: TGTGCCAGCAGCAAAGCAAGGACAGTGGCTTGGCTACCCTACGAGCAGTACTTC.

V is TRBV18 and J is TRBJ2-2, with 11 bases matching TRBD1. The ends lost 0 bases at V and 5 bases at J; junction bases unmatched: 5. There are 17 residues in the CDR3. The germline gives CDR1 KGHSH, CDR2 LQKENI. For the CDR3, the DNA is TGTGCCAGCTCACCACCTATCGGGACAGGGGGAACCGGGGAGCTGTTTTTT. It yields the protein CASSPPIGTGGTGELFF.

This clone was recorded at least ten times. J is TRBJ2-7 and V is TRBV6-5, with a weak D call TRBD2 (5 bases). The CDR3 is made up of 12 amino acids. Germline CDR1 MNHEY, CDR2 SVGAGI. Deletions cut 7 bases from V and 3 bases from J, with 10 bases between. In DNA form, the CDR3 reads TGTGCCAGCAATGGGAGAGACTACGAGCAGTACTTC. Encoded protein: CASNGRDYEQYF.

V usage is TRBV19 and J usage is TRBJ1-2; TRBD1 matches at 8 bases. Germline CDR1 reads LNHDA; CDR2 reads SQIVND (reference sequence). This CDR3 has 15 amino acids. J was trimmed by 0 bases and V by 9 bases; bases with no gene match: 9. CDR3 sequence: CASSGQAKANYGYTF. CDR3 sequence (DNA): TGTGCCAGCTCGGGACAGGCCAAAGCTAACTATGGCTACACCTTC.

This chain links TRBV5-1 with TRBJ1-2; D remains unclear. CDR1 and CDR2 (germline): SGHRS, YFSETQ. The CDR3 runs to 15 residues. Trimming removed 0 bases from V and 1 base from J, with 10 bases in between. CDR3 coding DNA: TGCGCCAGCAGCTTGGCGATAGGATTTAACTATGGCTACACCTTC. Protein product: CASSLAIGFNYGYTF.

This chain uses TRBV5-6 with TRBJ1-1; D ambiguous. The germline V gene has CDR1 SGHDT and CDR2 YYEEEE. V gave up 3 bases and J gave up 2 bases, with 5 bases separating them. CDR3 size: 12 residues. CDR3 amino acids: CASSSFNTEAFF. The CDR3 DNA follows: TGTGCCAGCAGCTCGTTTAACACTGAAGCTTTCTTT.

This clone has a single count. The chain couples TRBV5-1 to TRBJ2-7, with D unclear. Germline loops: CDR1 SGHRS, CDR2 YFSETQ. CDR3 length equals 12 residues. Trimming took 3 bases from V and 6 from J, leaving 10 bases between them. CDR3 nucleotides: TGCGCCAGCAGCTCCGCCCGGGCCGAGCAGTACTTC. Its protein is CASSSARAEQYF.

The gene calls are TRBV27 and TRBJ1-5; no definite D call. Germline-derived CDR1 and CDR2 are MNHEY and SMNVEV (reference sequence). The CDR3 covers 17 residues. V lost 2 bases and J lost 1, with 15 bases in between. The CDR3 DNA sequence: TGTGCCAGCAGTTTACGGCCTCCCTCCGGCAGCAATCAGCCCCAGCATTTT. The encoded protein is CASSLRPPSGSNQPQHF.

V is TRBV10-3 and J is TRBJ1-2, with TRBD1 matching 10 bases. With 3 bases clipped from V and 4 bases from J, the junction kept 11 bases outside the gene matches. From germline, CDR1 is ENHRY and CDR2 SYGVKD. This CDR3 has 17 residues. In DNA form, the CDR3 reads TGTGCCATCAGTGACTCTGCCCTTCGGACAGGGGGCTATGGCTACACCTTC. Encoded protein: CAISDSALRTGGYGYTF.